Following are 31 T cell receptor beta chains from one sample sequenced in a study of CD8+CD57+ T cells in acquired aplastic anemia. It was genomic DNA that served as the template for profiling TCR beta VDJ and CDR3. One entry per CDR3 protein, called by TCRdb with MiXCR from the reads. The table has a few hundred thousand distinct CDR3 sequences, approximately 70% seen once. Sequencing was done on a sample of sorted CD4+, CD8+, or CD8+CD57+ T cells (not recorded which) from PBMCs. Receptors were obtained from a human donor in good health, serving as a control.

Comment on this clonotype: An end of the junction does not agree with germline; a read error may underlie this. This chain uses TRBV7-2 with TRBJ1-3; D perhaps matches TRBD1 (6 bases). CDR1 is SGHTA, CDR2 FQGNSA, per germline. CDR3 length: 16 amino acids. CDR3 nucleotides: TGTGCCAGCAGCCCTGCCGAGGCAGGGGCCGGAAACCCCATATATTTT. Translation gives CASSPAEAGAGNPIYF.

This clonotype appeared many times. The CDR3 loop is CASSLAFDGWNEAFF. CDR3 nucleotides: TGCGCCAGCAGCTTGGCCTTTGACGGGTGGAATGAAGCTTTCTTT. The V call is TRBV5-1, the J call TRBJ1-1; the D is unclear. Trimming pared 0 bases from V and 7 bases from J, leaving 16 bases between. CDR1 and CDR2 (germline): SGHRS, YFSETQ. The CDR3 is made up of 15 amino acids.

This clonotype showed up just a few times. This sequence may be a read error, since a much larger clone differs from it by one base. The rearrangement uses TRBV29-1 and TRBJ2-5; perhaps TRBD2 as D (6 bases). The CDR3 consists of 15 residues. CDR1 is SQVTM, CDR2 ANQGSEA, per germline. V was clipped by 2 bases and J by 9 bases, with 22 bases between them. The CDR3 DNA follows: TGCAGCGTTGAACCGCAAAGAAGCCCCTGGGAGGCCCAGTACTTC. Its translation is CSVEPQRSPWEAQYF.

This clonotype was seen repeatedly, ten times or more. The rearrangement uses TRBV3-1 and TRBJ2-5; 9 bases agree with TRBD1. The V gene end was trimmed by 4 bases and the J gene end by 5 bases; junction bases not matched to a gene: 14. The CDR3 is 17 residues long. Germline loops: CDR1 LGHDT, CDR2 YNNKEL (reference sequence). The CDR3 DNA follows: TGTGCCAGCAGCCTAATTTTGGGACAGGGAGTTATGGAGACCCAGTACTTC. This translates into CASSLILGQGVMETQYF.

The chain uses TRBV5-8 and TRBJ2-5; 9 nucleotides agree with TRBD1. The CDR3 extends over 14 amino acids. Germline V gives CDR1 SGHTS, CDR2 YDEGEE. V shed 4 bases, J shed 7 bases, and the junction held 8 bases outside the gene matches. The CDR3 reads CASSRGQGLGTQYF. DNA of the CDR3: TGTGCCAGCAGCAGAGGACAGGGGCTGGGGACCCAGTACTTC.

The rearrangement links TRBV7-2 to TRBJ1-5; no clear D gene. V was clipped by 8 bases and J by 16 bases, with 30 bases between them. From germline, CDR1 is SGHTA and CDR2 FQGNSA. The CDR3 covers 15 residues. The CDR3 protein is CASAPGSCSKHGRHF. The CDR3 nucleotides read TGTGCCAGCGCCCCGGGGAGCTGTAGCAAGCACGGAAGACATTTT.

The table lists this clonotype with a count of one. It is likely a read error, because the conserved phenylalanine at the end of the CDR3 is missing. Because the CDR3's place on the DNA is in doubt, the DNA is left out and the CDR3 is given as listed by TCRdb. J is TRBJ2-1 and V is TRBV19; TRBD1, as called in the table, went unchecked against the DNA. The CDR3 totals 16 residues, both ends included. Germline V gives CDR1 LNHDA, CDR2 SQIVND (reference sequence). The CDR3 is CASRTRYEQYFGPGTI.

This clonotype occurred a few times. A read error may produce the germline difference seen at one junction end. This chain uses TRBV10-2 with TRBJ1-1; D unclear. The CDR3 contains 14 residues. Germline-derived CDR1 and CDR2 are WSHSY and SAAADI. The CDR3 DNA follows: TGCGCCAGCAGTACTGATCCACAAGGCACTGAAGCTTCCTTT. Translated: CASSTDPQGTEASF.

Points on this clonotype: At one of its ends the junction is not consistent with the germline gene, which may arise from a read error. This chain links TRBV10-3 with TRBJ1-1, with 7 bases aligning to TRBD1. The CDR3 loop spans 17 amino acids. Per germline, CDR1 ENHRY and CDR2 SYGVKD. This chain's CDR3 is CAISEFEGADVNTDAFF. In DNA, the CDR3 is TGTGCCATCAGTGAGTTTGAGGGGGCAGACGTTAACACTGACGCTTTCTTT.

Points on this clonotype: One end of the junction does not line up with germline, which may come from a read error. The CDR3 sequence is CARTISTGEGSGTEASF. The CDR3 region has the DNA TGTGCCAGGACTATATCGACAGGGGAGGGCTCGGGCACTGAAGCTTCCTTT. The chain couples TRBV25-1 to TRBJ1-1, with 8 bases identical to TRBD1. Germline values: CDR1 MGHDK, CDR2 SYGVNS. This CDR3 contains 17 residues.

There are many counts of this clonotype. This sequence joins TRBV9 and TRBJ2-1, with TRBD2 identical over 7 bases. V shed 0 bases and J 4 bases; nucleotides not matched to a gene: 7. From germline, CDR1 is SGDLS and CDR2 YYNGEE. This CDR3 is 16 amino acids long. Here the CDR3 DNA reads TGTGCCAGCAGCGTAGACGGCGGGGGAGGTTACAATGAGCAGTTCTTC. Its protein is CASSVDGGGGYNEQFF.

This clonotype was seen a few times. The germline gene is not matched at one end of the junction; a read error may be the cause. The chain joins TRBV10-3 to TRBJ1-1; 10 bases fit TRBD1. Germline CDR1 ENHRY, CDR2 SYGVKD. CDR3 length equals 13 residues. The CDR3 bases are TGTGCCATCAGTGGGCGGGACAGGGGCATCCTAGCCTTT. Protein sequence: CAISGRDRGILAF.

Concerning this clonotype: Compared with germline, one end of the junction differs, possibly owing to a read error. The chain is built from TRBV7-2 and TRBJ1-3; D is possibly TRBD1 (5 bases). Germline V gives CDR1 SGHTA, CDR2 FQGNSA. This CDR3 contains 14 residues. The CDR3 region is CASSLGRGMGNEKF. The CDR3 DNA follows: TGTGCCAGCAGCCTTGGGAGGGGAATGGGTAATGAAAAATTT.

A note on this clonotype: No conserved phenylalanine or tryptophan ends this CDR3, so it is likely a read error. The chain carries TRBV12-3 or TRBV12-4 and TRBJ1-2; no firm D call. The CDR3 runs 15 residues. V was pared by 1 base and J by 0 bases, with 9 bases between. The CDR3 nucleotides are TGTGCCAGCAGTTTAGGCCCGGGGACTAACTATGGCTACACCCTC. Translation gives CASSLGPGTNYGYTL.

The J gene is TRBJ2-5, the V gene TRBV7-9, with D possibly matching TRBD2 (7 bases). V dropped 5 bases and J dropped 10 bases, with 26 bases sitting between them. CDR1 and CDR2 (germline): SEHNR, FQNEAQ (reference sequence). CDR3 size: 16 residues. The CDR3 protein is CASSPMQGTNYGYQYF. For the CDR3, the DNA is TGTGCCAGCAGCCCCATGCAGGGGACTAACTATGGCTACCAGTACTTC. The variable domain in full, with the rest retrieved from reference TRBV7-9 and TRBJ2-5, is DTGVSQNPRHKITKRGQNVTFRCDPISEHNRLYWYRQTLGQGPEFLTYFQNEAQLEKSRLLSDRFSAERPKGSFSTLEIQRTEQGDSAMYLCASSPMQGTNYGYQYFGPGTRLLVL.

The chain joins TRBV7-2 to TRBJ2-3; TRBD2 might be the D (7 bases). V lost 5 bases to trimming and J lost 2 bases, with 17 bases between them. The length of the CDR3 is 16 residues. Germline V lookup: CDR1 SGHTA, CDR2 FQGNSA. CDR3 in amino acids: CASSPDRGGDTDTQYF. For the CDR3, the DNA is TGTGCCAGCAGCCCCGACCGAGGGGGGGACACAGATACGCAGTATTTT. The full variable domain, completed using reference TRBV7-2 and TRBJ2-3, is GAGVSQSPSNKVTEKGKDVELRCDPISGHTALYWYRQSLGQGLEFLIYFQGNSAPDKSGLPSDRFSAERTGGSVSTLTIQRTQQEDSAVYLCASSPDRGGDTDTQYFGPGTRLTVL.

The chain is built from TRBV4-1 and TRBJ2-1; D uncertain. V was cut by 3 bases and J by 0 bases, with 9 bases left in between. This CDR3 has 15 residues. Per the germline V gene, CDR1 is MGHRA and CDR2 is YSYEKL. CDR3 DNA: TGCGCCAGCAGCCAGTACAAGAGCTCCTACAATGAGCAGTTCTTC. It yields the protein CASSQYKSSYNEQFF.

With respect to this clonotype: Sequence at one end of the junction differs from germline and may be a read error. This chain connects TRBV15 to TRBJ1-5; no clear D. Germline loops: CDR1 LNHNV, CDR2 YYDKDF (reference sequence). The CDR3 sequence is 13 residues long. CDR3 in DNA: TGTGCCACCAGCCGCGAAAAGGACCATCGCTACCCCTTT. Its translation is CATSREKDHRYPF.

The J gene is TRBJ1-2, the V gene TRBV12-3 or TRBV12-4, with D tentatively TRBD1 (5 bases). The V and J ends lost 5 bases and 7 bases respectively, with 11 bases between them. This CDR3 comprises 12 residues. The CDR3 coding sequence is TGTGCCAGCAGTGAGTCGAGGGGTGGCTACACCTTC. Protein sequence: CASSESRGGYTF.

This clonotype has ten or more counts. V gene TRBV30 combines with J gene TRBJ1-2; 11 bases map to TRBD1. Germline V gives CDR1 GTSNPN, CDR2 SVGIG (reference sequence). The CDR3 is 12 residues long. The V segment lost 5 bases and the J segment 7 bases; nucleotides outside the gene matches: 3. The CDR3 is CAWRTGGFGYTF. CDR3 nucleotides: TGTGCCTGGCGGACAGGGGGCTTTGGCTACACCTTC.

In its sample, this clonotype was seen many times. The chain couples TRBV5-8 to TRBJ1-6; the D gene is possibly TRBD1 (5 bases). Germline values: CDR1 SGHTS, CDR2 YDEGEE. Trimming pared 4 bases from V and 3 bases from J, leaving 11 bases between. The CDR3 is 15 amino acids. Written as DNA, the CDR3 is TGTGCCAGCAGCCCCGGGACGGACTATAATTCACCCCTCCACTTT. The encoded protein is CASSPGTDYNSPLHF.

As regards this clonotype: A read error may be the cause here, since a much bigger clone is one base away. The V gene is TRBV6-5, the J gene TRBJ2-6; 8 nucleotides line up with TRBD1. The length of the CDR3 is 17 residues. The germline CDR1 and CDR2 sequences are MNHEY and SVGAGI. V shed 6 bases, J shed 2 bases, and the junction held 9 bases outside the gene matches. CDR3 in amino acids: CASSRTGFSPGANVLTF. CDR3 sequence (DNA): TGTGCCAGCAGCAGGACAGGGTTCTCCCCTGGGGCCAACGTCCTGACTTTC.

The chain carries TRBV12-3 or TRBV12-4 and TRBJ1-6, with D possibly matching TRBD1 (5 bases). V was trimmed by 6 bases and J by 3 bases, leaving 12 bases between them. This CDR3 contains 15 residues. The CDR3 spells CASRAQDIYNSPLHF. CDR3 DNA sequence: TGTGCCAGCAGAGCACAGGATATCTATAATTCACCCCTCCACTTT.

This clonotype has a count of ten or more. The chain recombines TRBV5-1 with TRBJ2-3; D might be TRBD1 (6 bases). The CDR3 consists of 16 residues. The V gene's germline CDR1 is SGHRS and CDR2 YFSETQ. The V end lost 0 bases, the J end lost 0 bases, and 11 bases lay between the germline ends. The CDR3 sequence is CASSLEGVPSTDTQYF. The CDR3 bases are TGCGCCAGCAGCTTGGAGGGGGTACCTAGCACAGATACGCAGTATTTT.

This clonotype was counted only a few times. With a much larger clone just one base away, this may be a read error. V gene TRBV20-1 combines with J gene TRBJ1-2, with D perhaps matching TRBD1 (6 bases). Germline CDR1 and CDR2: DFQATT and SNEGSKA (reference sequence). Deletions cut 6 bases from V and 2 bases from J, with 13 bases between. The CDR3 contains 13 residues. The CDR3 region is CSARRGANYGYTF. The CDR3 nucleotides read TGCAGTGCAAGACGGGGGGCAAACTATGGCTACACCTTC.

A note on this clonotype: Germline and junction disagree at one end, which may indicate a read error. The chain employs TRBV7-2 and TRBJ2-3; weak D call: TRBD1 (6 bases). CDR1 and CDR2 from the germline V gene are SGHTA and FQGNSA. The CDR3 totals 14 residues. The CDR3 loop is CASSSQGIQDKEQF. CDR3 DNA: TGTGCCAGCAGCTCCCAGGGGATTCAGGACAAGGAGCAGTTT.

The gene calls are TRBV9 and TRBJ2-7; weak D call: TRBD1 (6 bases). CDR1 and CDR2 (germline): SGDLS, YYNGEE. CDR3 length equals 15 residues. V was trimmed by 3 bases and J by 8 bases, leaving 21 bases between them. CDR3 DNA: TGTGCCAGCAGCGCATCGGGACAAGGCTACGAGCAGCAGTACTTC. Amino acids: CASSASGQGYEQQYF.

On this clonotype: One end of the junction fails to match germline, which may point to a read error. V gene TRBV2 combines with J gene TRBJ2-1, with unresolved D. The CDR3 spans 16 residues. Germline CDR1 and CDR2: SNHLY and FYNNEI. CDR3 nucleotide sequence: TGTGCCACCAGTGCTACCGATGGCGGCCACTACAATGAGCAGTTCTTC. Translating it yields CATSATDGGHYNEQFF.

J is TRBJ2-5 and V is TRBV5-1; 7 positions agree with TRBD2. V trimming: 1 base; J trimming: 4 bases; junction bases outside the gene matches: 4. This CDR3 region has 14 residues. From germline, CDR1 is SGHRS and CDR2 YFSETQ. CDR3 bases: TGCGCCAGCAGCTTGAACGGGGGGAGAGAGACCCAGTACTTC. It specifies CASSLNGGRETQYF.

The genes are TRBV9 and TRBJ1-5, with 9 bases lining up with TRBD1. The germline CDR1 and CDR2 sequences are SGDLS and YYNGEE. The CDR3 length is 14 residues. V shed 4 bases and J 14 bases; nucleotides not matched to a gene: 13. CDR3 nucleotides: TGTGCCAGCAGCATCGGACAGGGGACATGGGCCGAGCATTTT. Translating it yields CASSIGQGTWAEHF.

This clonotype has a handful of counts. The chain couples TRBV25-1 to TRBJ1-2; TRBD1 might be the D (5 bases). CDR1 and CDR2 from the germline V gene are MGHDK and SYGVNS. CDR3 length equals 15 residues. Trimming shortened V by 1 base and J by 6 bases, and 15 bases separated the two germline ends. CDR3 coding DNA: TGTGCCAGCAGTGAATTAGGGACGGAGAAGAATGGCTACACCTTC. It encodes CASSELGTEKNGYTF.